A single sample is the source of the 26 T cell receptor beta chains below, sequenced in a study of blood T cell repertoires in COVID-19. Method: immunoSEQ multiplex PCR; TCRdb's copy keeps in-frame clones and lacks some. The table has approximately 190,000 clones, under 85% seen once. The sequencing sample was made of peripheral blood. The receptors here all came from a man in his sixties with active or convalescent COVID-19.

J is TRBJ1-1 and V is TRBV28; D gene unclear. CDR3 length equals 12 residues. Germline CDR1 is MDHEN and CDR2 is SYDVKM. Deletions cut 8 bases from V and 7 bases from J, with 14 bases between. CDR3 DNA: TGTGCCAGCCGAACCTTACAGCTTGAAGCTTTCTTT. Translation: CASRTLQLEAFF.

This clone was recorded only once. With only one base between it and a far larger clone, this is likely a read error. The same CDR3 can be traced to other DNA sequences in this sample. The chain carries TRBV29-1 and TRBJ2-7, with 7 bases fitting TRBD1. There are 10 residues in the CDR3. The trim removed 6 bases at V and 6 bases at J, leaving 2 bases unmatched. CDR1 is SQVTM and CDR2 is ANQGSEA in the germline V gene. CDR3 amino acids: CSVRTGEQYF. As DNA, the CDR3 is TGCAGCGTACGGACAGGCGAGCAGTACTTC.

This clone was seen only a few times. This sequence joins TRBV21-1 and TRBJ1-1; TRBD1, as called in the table, went unchecked against the DNA. TRBV21-1 represents a pseudogene. This CDR3 is built from 20 residues. The DNA of the CDR3 is TGTGCCAGCAGCAAAGATCCGAACAGCCTGGGTCCCAATTTGAACACTGAAGCTTTCTTT. Translated: CASSKDPNSLGPNLNTEAFF.

The rearrangement links TRBV6-5 to TRBJ2-2; D call uncertain. This CDR3 has 13 amino acids. Per germline, CDR1 MNHEY and CDR2 SVGAGI. Trimming stripped 2 bases from V and 7 bases from J, with 8 bases between. CDR3 in amino acids: CASSYPTGGELFF. The CDR3 DNA reads as TGTGCCAGCAGTTACCCCACCGGCGGGGAGCTGTTTTTT.

This clone was detected only a few times. The rearrangement links TRBV10-3 to TRBJ2-7; 7 nucleotides match TRBD1. The CDR3 runs to 14 residues. Germline V lookup: CDR1 ENHRY, CDR2 SYGVKD. The V and J ends lost 3 bases and 5 bases, in that order; junction bases with no gene match: 7. The CDR3 DNA reads TGTGCCATCAGTGATCGGTCAGGGGGTAACGAGCAGTACTTC. Amino acid sequence: CAISDRSGGNEQYF.

This clone was counted once. The chain is built from TRBV7-3 and TRBJ2-2; TRBD1 agrees at 9 bases. CDR1 and CDR2 from the germline V gene are SGHTA and FQGTGA. The ends lost 3 bases at V and 5 bases at J; junction bases unmatched: 7. The CDR3 has 16 residues. The CDR3 sequence: CASSFDRGLSTGELFF. DNA of the CDR3: TGTGCCAGCAGCTTTGACAGGGGGTTGAGTACCGGGGAGCTGTTTTTT.

The chain joins TRBV9 to TRBJ2-1; 7 positions agree with TRBD2. V shed 4 bases, J shed 6 bases, and the junction held 7 bases outside the gene matches. Germline loops: CDR1 SGDLS, CDR2 YYNGEE. This CDR3 contains 14 residues. The DNA of the CDR3 is TGTGCCAGCAGCCTCCGGACTAGGGCCAATGAGCAGTTCTTC. It translates to CASSLRTRANEQFF.

V is TRBV18 and J is TRBJ2-7; no clear D gene. Germline CDR1 and CDR2: KGHSH and LQKENI. Trimming stripped 2 bases from V and 0 bases from J, with 8 bases between. The CDR3 spans 14 residues. The CDR3 protein is CASSPERNSYEQYF. CDR3 DNA: TGTGCCAGCTCACCAGAGCGTAACTCCTACGAGCAGTACTTC.

CDR3 amino acids: CASSIQGYEQYF. The CDR3 nucleotides read TGTGCCAGCAGTATACAGGGCTACGAGCAGTACTTC. V usage is TRBV12-3 or TRBV12-4 and J usage is TRBJ2-7, with TRBD1 as a possible D gene (6 bases). This CDR3 region has 12 residues. Trimming removed 5 bases at V and 3 bases at J, with 8 bases between.

This clone was recorded only once. The V and J genes are TRBV18 and TRBJ1-2, with 9 bases matching TRBD1. Germline CDR1 reads KGHSH; CDR2 reads LQKENI. Unmatched junction bases numbered 2, after V lost 3 bases and J lost 3 bases. The CDR3 totals 14 residues. CDR3 bases: TGTGCCAGCTCACCTACAGGGGGCGACTATGGCTACACCTTC. Its protein is CASSPTGGDYGYTF.

The V and J genes are TRBV28 and TRBJ1-1, with D unclear. V was shortened by 7 bases and J by 4 bases, with 10 bases between the two germline ends. Germline CDR1 MDHEN, CDR2 SYDVKM. This CDR3 region has 12 residues. DNA of the CDR3: TGTGCCAGCAAGGGAGGAGTCACTGAAGCTTTCTTT. It is translated as CASKGGVTEAFF.

V usage is TRBV28 and J usage is TRBJ2-2; tentatively, D is TRBD1 (6 bases). The V end was cut by 6 bases, the J end by 5 bases, with 10 bases between. Germline V CDR1 and CDR2: MDHEN, SYDVKM. The CDR3 is 13 residues long. Written as DNA, the CDR3 is TGTGCCAGCAGCAGGGGTTTTACCGGGGAGCTGTTTTTT. It translates to CASSRGFTGELFF.

The chain carries TRBV18 and TRBJ2-1, with 8 positions matching TRBD1. J lost 2 bases, V lost 3 bases, and 9 bases had no gene match. The CDR3 loop spans 17 amino acids. Germline assignment: CDR1 KGHSH and CDR2 LQKENI. The CDR3 DNA reads as TGTGCCAGCTCACCCAACCCGGGACAGGTAACCTACAATGAGCAGTTCTTC. It specifies CASSPNPGQVTYNEQFF.

This chain uses TRBV9 with TRBJ2-2; 7 nucleotides match TRBD1. CDR1 is SGDLS, CDR2 YYNGEE, per germline. Trimming took 5 bases from V and 8 from J; bases not matched to a gene: 6. CDR3 length equals 13 residues. DNA for the CDR3: TGTGCCAGCAGTTTAACAGGGGTGGGGGAGCTGTTTTTT. Its protein is CASSLTGVGELFF.

The V and J genes are TRBV7-9 and TRBJ1-1, with no clear D. This CDR3 has 12 amino acids. V dropped 1 base and J dropped 7 bases, with 7 bases sitting between them. Germline V gives CDR1 SEHNR, CDR2 FQNEAQ (reference sequence). In nucleotides, the CDR3 is TGTGCCAGCAGCTTAGAACACCTTGAAGCTTTCTTT. As protein: CASSLEHLEAFF. Complete variable domain (other parts from reference TRBV7-9 and TRBJ1-1): DTGVSQNPRHKITKRGQNVTFRCDPISEHNRLYWYRQTLGQGPEFLTYFQNEAQLEKSRLLSDRFSAERPKGSFSTLEIQRTEQGDSAMYLCASSLEHLEAFFGQGTRLTVV.

This chain uses TRBV23-1 with TRBJ2-7, with 10 positions matching TRBD2. TRBV23-1 is flagged as an ORF with uncertain function. J gave up 0 bases and V 0 bases, and 2 bases lay outside the gene matches. The CDR3 runs 16 residues. The CDR3 sequence: CASSQSAGGDSYEQYF. The CDR3 DNA sequence: TGCGCCAGCAGTCAATCAGCGGGAGGGGACTCCTACGAGCAGTACTTC.

This clone has more than one count but fewer than ten. This chain links TRBV5-1 with TRBJ2-1; D unclear. Trimming cost V 2 bases and J 0 bases, with 6 bases left between them. Germline V gene sequence: CDR1 SGHRS, CDR2 YFSETQ. CDR3 length: 14 residues. The CDR3 region is CASSFASSYNEQFF. The CDR3 region has the DNA TGCGCCAGCAGCTTCGCCAGCTCCTACAATGAGCAGTTCTTC.

The V gene is TRBV30, the J gene TRBJ1-6; no clear D. Trimming left V 0 bases short and J 8 bases short, with 20 bases between. CDR1 is GTSNPN, CDR2 SVGIG, per germline (reference sequence). The CDR3 covers 17 residues. CDR3 sequence: CAWSVSWAPGGDSPLHF. CDR3 sequence (DNA): TGTGCCTGGAGTGTCTCCTGGGCTCCCGGAGGAGATTCACCCCTCCACTTT.

The chain carries TRBV15 and TRBJ1-2; D possibly corresponds to TRBD1 (5 bases). Germline-derived CDR1 and CDR2 are LNHNV and YYDKDF (reference sequence). CDR3 length equals 17 residues. The V gene lost 0 bases and the J gene lost 1 base, with 15 bases spanning the gap. CDR3 bases: TGTGCCACCAGCAGAGATAGGGTGCAGGGTTTTAACTATGGCTACACCTTC. Residues: CATSRDRVQGFNYGYTF.

This chain links TRBV4-3 with TRBJ2-6; D is unresolved. The CDR3 consists of 16 residues. Germline CDR1 reads LGHNA; CDR2 reads YSLEER. Between the trimmed V and J ends, which lost 4 bases and 0 bases, there was a span of 10 bases. CDR3: CASSLFRASGANVLTF. DNA of the CDR3: TGCGCCAGCAGCCTGTTTAGAGCCTCTGGGGCCAACGTCCTGACTTTC.

V is TRBV24-1 and J is TRBJ2-1; TRBD1 agrees at 7 bases. This CDR3 has 13 residues. CDR1 KGHDR and CDR2 SFDVKD come from the germline V gene. Trimming took 3 bases from V and 8 from J; bases not matched to a gene: 3. CDR3 amino acids: CATSDTGDHEQFF. The DNA of the CDR3 is TGTGCCACCAGTGATACAGGGGACCATGAGCAGTTCTTC.

This sequence joins TRBV28 and TRBJ2-7; TRBD2 matches 8 bases. CDR1 is MDHEN, CDR2 SYDVKM, per germline. J lost 3 bases, V lost 7 bases, and 2 bases had no gene match. The CDR3 spans 12 residues. The CDR3 spells CASTAGVYEQYF. CDR3 bases: TGTGCCAGCACAGCGGGAGTCTACGAGCAGTACTTC. Full variable domain (outside the CDR3, taken from reference TRBV28 and TRBJ2-7): DVKVTQSSRYLVKRTGEKVFLECVQDMDHENMFWYRQDPGLGLRLIYFSYDVKMKEKGDIPEGYSVSREKKERFSLILESASTNQTSMYLCASTAGVYEQYFGPGTRLTVT.

This clone was seen more than once but under ten times. This chain uses TRBV7-2 with TRBJ2-1; no clear D gene. The CDR3 is made up of 15 amino acids. Germline CDR1 and CDR2: SGHTA and FQGNSA. With 2 bases removed from V and 2 bases from J, the gap between germline ends came to 10 bases. Here the CDR3 DNA reads TGTGCCAGCAGCTTAAGAGTGAGCCCCTACAATGAGCAGTTCTTC. It encodes CASSLRVSPYNEQFF.

This CDR3 reads CASSPSRGNTIYF. CDR3 coding DNA: TGTGCCAGCTCACCCTCGCGAGGAAACACCATATATTTT. J is TRBJ1-3 and V is TRBV6-5; D unresolved. The CDR3 is made up of 13 amino acids. V was trimmed by 8 bases and J by 4 bases, leaving 12 bases between them. Germline V gene lookup returns CDR1 MNHEY and CDR2 SVGAGI.

This rearrangement joins TRBV10-3 to TRBJ1-5; D perhaps matches TRBD1 (5 bases). The V gene's germline CDR1 is ENHRY and CDR2 SYGVKD. Trimming removed 3 bases from V and 2 bases from J, with 11 bases in between. The CDR3 sequence is 15 residues long. CDR3 bases: TGTGCCATCAGTGATTCCAGGGAGGGCAATCAGCCCCAGCATTTT. It codes for CAISDSREGNQPQHF.

The chain recombines TRBV9 with TRBJ2-2; D unclear. The CDR3 contains 16 residues. Germline values: CDR1 SGDLS, CDR2 YYNGEE. Trimming took 0 bases from V and 0 from J, leaving 9 bases between them. The CDR3 sequence is CASSVAWLTNTGELFF. The CDR3 DNA reads TGTGCCAGCAGCGTAGCGTGGCTCACGAACACCGGGGAGCTGTTTTTT.